Detailed here is one T cell receptor beta chain. The specificity of this receptor is unknown. It has no much larger one-base neighbor in the sample; base qualities were not kept. The record originates from a study of control samples from healthy donors and cancer patients (dated by TCRdb to the early 2020s). Library preparation was by the immunoSEQ multiplex PCR assay. In TCRdb, the immuneACCESS table is reduced to in-frame sequences with V and J assigned. These tables do not hold every clone; where another copy was compared, an unresolved V gene accounts for under half, and the others remain unexplained. Across this sample there are about 65,000 clones, with over 75% seen only once. The ten largest clones capture 1% to 1.5% of the sample. CDR1 LNHNV and CDR2 YYDKDF were looked up in the germline V gene (reference sequence). The CDR3 starts with the cysteine, ends with the phenylalanine, and has 17 residues. Kept here is only the CDR3 DNA, which spans 51 bases and is read in frame from base 1. V is pruned by 0 bases and J by 0 bases, leaving 7 bases of the junction without a gene match.

The rearranged segments are TRBV15 and TRBJ2-5, with 7 bases in between that match TRBD2. The source material was PBMCs. This clonotype was sampled from a woman aged 45-59 years with colorectal cancer. The CDR3 corresponds to CATSRDRSGSYQETQYF. In nucleotide form, the sequence is TGTGCCACCAGCAGAGATCGTAGCGGGTCGTACCAAGAGACCCAGTACTTC.